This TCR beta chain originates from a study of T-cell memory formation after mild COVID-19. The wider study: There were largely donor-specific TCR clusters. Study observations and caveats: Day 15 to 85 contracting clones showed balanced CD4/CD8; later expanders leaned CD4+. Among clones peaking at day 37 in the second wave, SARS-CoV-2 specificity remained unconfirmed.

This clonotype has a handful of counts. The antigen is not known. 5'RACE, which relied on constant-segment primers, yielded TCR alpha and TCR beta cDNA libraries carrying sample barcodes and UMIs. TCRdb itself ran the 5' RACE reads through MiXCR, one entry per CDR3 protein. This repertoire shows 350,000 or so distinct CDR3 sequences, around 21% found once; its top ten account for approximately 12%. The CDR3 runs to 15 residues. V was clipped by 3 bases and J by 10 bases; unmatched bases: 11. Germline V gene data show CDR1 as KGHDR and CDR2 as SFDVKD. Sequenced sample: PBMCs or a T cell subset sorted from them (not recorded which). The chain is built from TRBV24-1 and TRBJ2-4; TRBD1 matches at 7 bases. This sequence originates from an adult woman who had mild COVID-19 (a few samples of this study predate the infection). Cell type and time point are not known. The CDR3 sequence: CATSDGQAGMTIQYF. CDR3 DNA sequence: TGTGCCACCAGTGATGGACAGGCGGGCATGACGATTCAGTACTTC.